Listed here are 32 T cell receptor beta chains from one sample, sequenced in a study of cytomegalovirus exposure and HLA in healthy donors. TCRdb's table, derived via immunoSEQ multiplex PCR, lists solely in-frame clones and lacks some. The profile covers 80,000 to 100,000 clones, with approximately 88% appearing a single time and 3.5% to 5% taken by the ten largest. Sequencing was performed on PBMCs. The receptors derive from a woman in her twenties or thirties in good health and CMV-seronegative.

This clone was recorded once. The chain couples TRBV11-3 to TRBJ2-1, with 15 nucleotides matching TRBD2. The CDR3 is 16 amino acids. Germline assignment: CDR1 SGHNT and CDR2 YENEEA. Unmatched junction bases numbered 8, after V lost 5 bases and J lost 9 bases. The CDR3 spells CASSPWTSGRASEQFF. CDR3 bases: TGTGCCAGCAGCCCCTGGACTAGCGGGAGGGCCAGTGAGCAGTTCTTC.

The V gene is TRBV10-3, the J gene TRBJ1-2, with 10 bases aligning to TRBD1. J was trimmed by 6 bases and V by 6 bases; bases with no gene match: 7. The CDR3 length is 14 residues. CDR1 and CDR2 from the germline V gene are ENHRY and SYGVKD. This chain's CDR3 is CAISGDRGQNGYTF. Written as DNA, the CDR3 is TGTGCCATCAGCGGAGACAGGGGGCAGAATGGCTACACCTTC.

This clone has only one observation. This sequence joins TRBV19 and TRBJ2-4, with no clear D. The CDR3 spans 13 residues. V was shortened by 4 bases and J by 0 bases, with 4 bases between the two germline ends. Germline CDR1 and CDR2: LNHDA and SQIVND (reference sequence). The CDR3 DNA reads as TGTGCCAGTAGTACACTAGCCAAAAACATTCAGTACTTC. Translating it yields CASSTLAKNIQYF.

The chain joins TRBV10-1 to TRBJ1-1; D unresolved. CDR3 size: 15 residues. Looked up from germline, CDR1 is WNHNN and CDR2 is SYGVQD (reference sequence). Trimming removed 3 bases at V and 5 bases at J, with 16 bases between. This CDR3 is CASSEWSEGATEAFF. The CDR3, as DNA: TGCGCCAGCAGTGAATGGTCTGAGGGTGCAACTGAAGCTTTCTTT.

The V and J genes are TRBV2 and TRBJ2-2; D gene uncertain. CDR3 length: 14 amino acids. Per the germline V gene, CDR1 is SNHLY and CDR2 is FYNNEI. The V gene lost 8 bases and the J gene lost 5 bases, with 15 bases spanning the gap. The CDR3 here is CASRPVAVTGELFF. In DNA, the CDR3 is TGTGCCAGCCGGCCGGTTGCGGTGACCGGGGAGCTGTTTTTT.

The chain is built from TRBV7-7 and TRBJ2-3, with 12 bases fitting TRBD2. There are 16 residues in the CDR3. Germline CDR1 SSHAT, CDR2 FNYEAQ (reference sequence). Germline trimming cut 3 bases from V and 5 bases from J; bases unmatched to any gene: 6. CDR3 nucleotide sequence: TGTGCCAGCAGCTTTACTAGCGGGGGGTCGGTAGATACGCAGTATTTT. Amino acids: CASSFTSGGSVDTQYF.

CDR3 in DNA: TGTGCCAGCAGCCTAGGAGTGAGATCTCGAGCTTTCTTT. It encodes CASSLGVRSRAFF. The genes are TRBV27 and TRBJ1-1; D unclear. From germline, CDR1 is MNHEY and CDR2 SMNVEV (reference sequence). V was trimmed by 6 bases and J by 10 bases, leaving 18 bases between them. The CDR3 is made up of 13 amino acids.

The CDR3 DNA reads as TGTGCCAGCAGCAAAACCGCAGGGGAGGGTACGCAGTATTTT. Translating gives CASSKTAGEGTQYF. V usage is TRBV28 and J usage is TRBJ2-3, with a tentative D call TRBD2 (7 bases). The CDR3 covers 14 residues. From germline, CDR1 is MDHEN and CDR2 SYDVKM. V was shortened by 6 bases and J by 8 bases, with 18 bases between the two germline ends.

This clone has a single count. This chain uses TRBV2 with TRBJ1-1; no clear D gene. Trimming cost V 4 bases and J 5 bases, with 5 bases left between them. The CDR3 is 11 residues long. From germline, CDR1 is SNHLY and CDR2 FYNNEI. The CDR3 reads CASSGSTEAFF. The CDR3 nucleotides read TGTGCCAGCAGTGGGAGTACTGAAGCTTTCTTT.

The chain links TRBV11-2 to TRBJ2-5; D ambiguous. Looked up from germline, CDR1 is SGHAT and CDR2 is FQNNGV. The CDR3 is made up of 14 amino acids. V lost 0 bases to trimming and J lost 8 bases, with 13 bases between them. The CDR3 region has the DNA TGTGCCAGCAGCTTAGATCGAACAGTTGGAACCCAGTACTTC. Protein product: CASSLDRTVGTQYF.

The chain employs TRBV7-6 and TRBJ1-6; 9 bases fit TRBD1. The V gene end was trimmed by 4 bases and the J gene end by 7 bases; junction bases not matched to a gene: 8. The CDR3 is made up of 16 amino acids. Germline V lookup: CDR1 SGHVS, CDR2 FNYEAQ. The CDR3 sequence is CASSSSGGQGNSPLHF. The CDR3 bases are TGTGCCAGCAGCTCATCCGGGGGACAGGGAAATTCACCCCTCCACTTT.

The chain uses TRBV20-1 and TRBJ2-1, with 8 bases that match TRBD1. The CDR3 extends over 11 amino acids. J was trimmed by 10 bases and V by 6 bases; bases with no gene match: 5. Germline V gives CDR1 DFQATT, CDR2 SNEGSKA (reference sequence). This chain's CDR3 is CSAGQAIEQFF. CDR3 in DNA: TGCAGTGCGGGACAGGCGATCGAGCAGTTCTTC.

The rearrangement links TRBV5-1 to TRBJ2-1; D is possibly TRBD2 (6 bases). The CDR3 is 19 amino acids. CDR1 and CDR2 (germline): SGHRS, YFSETQ. The V and J ends lost 4 bases and 7 bases respectively, with 30 bases between them. Written as DNA, the CDR3 is TGCGCCAGCAGCCCACATCGGCTTCGGACCCTACGCGGGGCTAATGAGCAGTTCTTC. Its translation is CASSPHRLRTLRGANEQFF.

The chain combines TRBV5-1 with TRBJ2-3; 10 bases map to TRBD2. V lost 6 bases to trimming and J lost 3 bases; unmatched junction nucleotides: 10. The germline V gene has CDR1 SGHRS and CDR2 YFSETQ. CDR3 length: 16 amino acids. As DNA, the CDR3 is TGCGCCAGCACCCCCTTAACTAGCGGGACTACAGATACGCAGTATTTT. Residues: CASTPLTSGTTDTQYF.

V gene TRBV19 combines with J gene TRBJ2-1; D perhaps matches TRBD1 (6 bases). The germline V and J ends were trimmed by 3 bases and 1 base, with 7 bases remaining between them. CDR3 length: 14 residues. Germline loops: CDR1 LNHDA, CDR2 SQIVND (reference sequence). CDR3 in amino acids: CASSIQGSYNEQFF. The CDR3 DNA reads TGTGCCAGTAGTATCCAGGGGTCCTACAATGAGCAGTTCTTC.

This clone was observed many times. The chain recombines TRBV28 with TRBJ1-5; weak D call: TRBD1 (5 bases). This CDR3 is built from 16 residues. The V gene's germline CDR1 is MDHEN and CDR2 SYDVKM. Between the trimmed V and J ends, which lost 4 bases and 1 base, there was a span of 14 bases. CDR3 residues: CASSSSAGGSNQPQHF. The DNA of the CDR3 is TGTGCCAGCAGTTCTTCCGCTGGGGGGAGCAATCAGCCCCAGCATTTT.

V gene TRBV28 combines with J gene TRBJ1-3, with TRBD1 as a possible D gene (6 bases). The CDR3 contains 12 residues. Germline CDR1 MDHEN, CDR2 SYDVKM. Trimming removed 11 bases at V and 2 bases at J, with 10 bases between. CDR3 residues: CAGGQPGNTIYF. CDR3 sequence (DNA): TGTGCCGGGGGACAACCTGGAAACACCATATATTTT.

The V and J genes are TRBV5-4 and TRBJ2-7, with 8 nucleotides matching TRBD1. The germline V gene has CDR1 SGHNT and CDR2 YYREEE (reference sequence). V lost 4 bases, J lost 2 bases, and 5 bases stayed unmatched. The CDR3 has 14 residues. The CDR3 DNA reads TGTGCCAGCAGCCTTGGACAGGGAGCCTACGAGCAGTACTTC. Residues: CASSLGQGAYEQYF.

The chain has TRBV19 and TRBJ1-1; TRBD1 might be the D (5 bases). This CDR3 region has 13 residues. Trimming cost V 5 bases and J 4 bases, with 11 bases left between them. Germline V gene sequence: CDR1 LNHDA, CDR2 SQIVND (reference sequence). This CDR3 is CASSPDRLTEAFF. The CDR3, as DNA: TGTGCCAGTAGTCCAGACAGACTCACTGAAGCTTTCTTT.

This clone was counted between two and nine times. The V call is TRBV10-3, the J call TRBJ2-7; 11 bases are shared with TRBD1. This CDR3 comprises 12 residues. With 8 bases clipped from V and 4 bases from J, the junction kept 1 base outside the gene matches. Germline loops: CDR1 ENHRY, CDR2 SYGVKD. In nucleotides, the CDR3 is TGTGCCATCGGACAGGGGGCGTACGAGCAGTACTTC. Translated: CAIGQGAYEQYF.

The chain joins TRBV7-2 to TRBJ1-4; 8 nucleotides align to TRBD1. V lost 5 bases, J lost 6 bases, and 14 bases stayed unmatched. Germline CDR1 SGHTA, CDR2 FQGNSA. CDR3 size: 17 residues. CDR3 DNA sequence: TGTGCCAGCAGCGTTACAGGGGGGTCTGTCGGTTATGAAAAACTGTTTTTT. Translated, it gives CASSVTGGSVGYEKLFF.

The rearrangement links TRBV9 to TRBJ1-2; D is possibly TRBD1 (5 bases). Per germline, CDR1 SGDLS and CDR2 YYNGEE. The CDR3 is 13 residues long. The V end was cut by 2 bases, the J end by 3 bases, with 8 bases between. CDR3 region: CASSVDSDYGYTF. The DNA of the CDR3 is TGTGCCAGCAGCGTCGACAGTGACTATGGCTACACCTTC.

This clone was recorded once. The chain combines TRBV12-5 with TRBJ1-1, with D perhaps matching TRBD1 (5 bases). Trimming removed 0 bases at V and 4 bases at J, with 12 bases between. CDR1 LGHNT and CDR2 FRNRAP come from the germline V gene. The CDR3 has 15 residues. In DNA, the CDR3 is TGTGCTAGTGGTTTGGTAGGGGTGAGTGTCACTGAAGCTTTCTTT. Its protein product is CASGLVGVSVTEAFF.

The rearrangement links TRBV2 to TRBJ2-5; a possible D gene is TRBD2 (6 bases). CDR1 and CDR2 (germline): SNHLY, FYNNEI. The V end lost 2 bases, the J end lost 7 bases, and 17 bases lay between the germline ends. The CDR3 has 15 amino acids. CDR3 region: CASSEMRRRAGTQYF. The DNA for the CDR3 is TGTGCCAGCAGTGAAATGAGGCGGAGGGCGGGGACCCAGTACTTC.

The chain employs TRBV5-6 and TRBJ2-3, with TRBD1 matching 10 bases. There are 16 residues in the CDR3. The V gene's germline CDR1 is SGHDT and CDR2 YYEEEE. Germline trimming cut 4 bases from V and 3 bases from J; bases unmatched to any gene: 8. The CDR3 DNA follows: TGTGCCAGCAGCGACGGGACAGGGGAGCCGACAGATACGCAGTATTTT. Its protein product is CASSDGTGEPTDTQYF.

The chain combines TRBV2 with TRBJ1-3; no reliable D call. Trimming removed 3 bases at V and 4 bases at J, with 10 bases between. Germline V gene sequence: CDR1 SNHLY, CDR2 FYNNEI. CDR3 length: 14 residues. CDR3 amino acids: CASSEPRAGNTIYF. The CDR3 DNA is TGTGCCAGCAGTGAGCCCCGTGCGGGAAACACCATATATTTT.

This rearrangement joins TRBV12-5 to TRBJ2-7; possible D gene TRBD1, 7 bases. Germline V gene data show CDR1 as LGHNT and CDR2 as FRNRAP. There are 14 residues in the CDR3. This CDR3 is CAYRQGLTLRGQYF. The CDR3 coding sequence is TGTGCCTACCGACAGGGACTTACTCTACGAGGGCAGTACTTC. Full variable domain (rest looked up from reference TRBV12-5 and TRBJ2-7): DARVTQTPRHKVTEMGQEVTMRCQPILGHNTVFWYRQTMMQGLELLAYFRNRAPLDDSGMPKDRFSAEMPDATLATLKIQPSEPRDSAVYFCAYRQGLTLRGQYFGPGTRLTVT.

CDR3: CASSFGGLYGYTF. The CDR3 DNA is TGTGCCAGCAGTTTTGGCGGACTCTATGGCTACACCTTC. The V gene is TRBV27, the J gene TRBJ1-2; no firm D call. V shed 3 bases and J shed 4 bases, with 9 bases lying between them. This CDR3 is built from 13 residues. Germline V gene sequence: CDR1 MNHEY, CDR2 SMNVEV (reference sequence).

The chain has TRBV28 and TRBJ2-7, with D possibly TRBD2 on 6 matching bases. The germline V gene has CDR1 MDHEN and CDR2 SYDVKM. This CDR3 is built from 17 residues. The V gene lost 8 bases and the J gene lost 1 base, with 24 bases spanning the gap. The CDR3 nucleotides are TGTGCCAGCCTCGGGTCCCTCGGGGGTCTTGGGTCCTACGAGCAGTACTTC. It encodes CASLGSLGGLGSYEQYF.

The genes are TRBV5-4 and TRBJ2-7, with 11 bases lining up with TRBD2. The V gene's germline CDR1 is SGHNT and CDR2 YYREEE (reference sequence). This CDR3 has 15 amino acids. The trim removed 4 bases at V and 0 bases at J, leaving 3 bases unmatched. In DNA, the CDR3 is TGTGCCAGCAGCCCGGGACTAGCGGACTCCTACGAGCAGTACTTC. Protein product: CASSPGLADSYEQYF. Combining the CDR3 with reference TRBV5-4 and TRBJ2-7 gives the whole variable domain ETGVTQSPTHLIKTRGQQVTLRCSSQSGHNTVSWYQQALGQGPQFIFQYYREEENGRGNFPPRFSGLQFPNYSSELNVNALELDDSALYLCASSPGLADSYEQYFGPGTRLTVT.

The V call is TRBV15, the J call TRBJ2-2; D might be TRBD2 (5 bases). The CDR3 contains 13 residues. Germline V CDR1 and CDR2: LNHNV, YYDKDF (reference sequence). V was cut by 9 bases and J by 0 bases, with 8 bases left in between. The CDR3 spells CATKDSNTGELFF. The DNA for the CDR3 is TGTGCCACAAAGGACTCGAACACCGGGGAGCTGTTTTTT.

The count of this clone is one. V and J are TRBV6-5 and TRBJ1-4, with a possible D match to TRBD1 (5 bases). This CDR3 comprises 14 residues. Looked up from germline, CDR1 is MNHEY and CDR2 is SVGAGI. V dropped 6 bases and J dropped 11 bases, with 19 bases sitting between them. The CDR3 nucleotides are TGTGCCAGCAGGGAGCGGGGGGGGTCGTGGAAACTGTTTTTT. It yields the protein CASRERGGSWKLFF.